This TCR beta chain appears in the sequencing data of a study of graft-versus-host responses after intestinal transplantation. This clone came up a few times. Profiling relied on immunoSEQ multiplex PCR, and the TCRdb table lists in-frame clones only, not all of them. The sample has approximately 18,000 clones, roughly a third seen once. The study plated 200,000 CFSE-labeled responders with 200,000 irradiated, violet-dye-labeled stimulators. Trimming cost V 6 bases and J 3 bases; bases outside gene matches: 2. CDR1 SQVTM and CDR2 ANQGSEA come from the germline V gene. This CDR3 is built from 11 residues.

V is TRBV29-1 and J is TRBJ2-7, with 7 bases lining up with TRBD2. The receptor was isolated from a human patient who was an organ donor for intestinal transplantation. Source: alloreactive CD4+ T cells from a mixed lymphocyte reaction culture, taken before transplantation. Regarding subset: CFSE-low proliferating T cells sorted from roughly six-day pre-transplant mixed lymphocyte reaction (GvH or HvG direction). The CDR3 loop is CSVGDYYEQYF. The CDR3 DNA sequence: TGCAGCGTAGGGGACTACTACGAGCAGTACTTC.